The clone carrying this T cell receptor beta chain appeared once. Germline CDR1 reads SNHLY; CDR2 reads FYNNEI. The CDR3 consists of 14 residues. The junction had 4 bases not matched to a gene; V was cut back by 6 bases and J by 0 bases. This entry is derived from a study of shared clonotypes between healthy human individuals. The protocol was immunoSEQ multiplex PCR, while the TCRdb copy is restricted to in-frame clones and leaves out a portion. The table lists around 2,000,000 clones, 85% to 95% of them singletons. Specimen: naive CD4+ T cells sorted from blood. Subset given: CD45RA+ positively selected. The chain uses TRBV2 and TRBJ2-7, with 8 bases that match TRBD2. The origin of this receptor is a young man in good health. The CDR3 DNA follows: TGTGCCAGCAGACTAGCGGCCTCCTCCTACGAGCAGTACTTC. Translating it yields CASRLAASSYEQYF. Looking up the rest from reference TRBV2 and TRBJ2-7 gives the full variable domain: EPEVTQTPSHQVTQMGQEVILRCVPISNHLYFYWYRQILGQKVEFLVSFYNNEISEKSEIFDDQFSVERPDGSNFTLKIRSTKLEDSAMYFCASRLAASSYEQYFGPGTRLTVT.